This TCR beta chain was obtained from a study of blood T cell repertoires in COVID-19. Study details: Sites across the United States, Italy and Spain contributed samples from acute and convalescent COVID-19.

Recruitment covered roughly 24 US areas and drew participants whose ages spanned roughly 18 to 90 years. Donors of Cohort 3 who recovered were those that had two negative PCRs, clearance, or symptom resolution. The data were produced by immunoSEQ multiplex PCR, yet TCRdb's version contains in-frame clones alone and is incomplete. The table shows 200,000 to 250,000 clones, with about 80% occurring only once. This CDR3 has 13 residues. The germline V gene has CDR1 SGHTA and CDR2 FQGTGA. The V gene end was trimmed by 5 bases and the J gene end by 8 bases; junction bases not matched to a gene: 6. This receptor was obtained from a man aged 40-55 years who had recovered from COVID-19. The chain carries TRBV7-3 and TRBJ2-1; TRBD1 matches at 7 bases. The sequencing input was PBMCs or T cells enriched from blood (not recorded which). The CDR3 DNA sequence: TGTGCCAGCAGCCGAGACAGGGATGATGAGCAGTTCTTC. Translating gives CASSRDRDDEQFF.